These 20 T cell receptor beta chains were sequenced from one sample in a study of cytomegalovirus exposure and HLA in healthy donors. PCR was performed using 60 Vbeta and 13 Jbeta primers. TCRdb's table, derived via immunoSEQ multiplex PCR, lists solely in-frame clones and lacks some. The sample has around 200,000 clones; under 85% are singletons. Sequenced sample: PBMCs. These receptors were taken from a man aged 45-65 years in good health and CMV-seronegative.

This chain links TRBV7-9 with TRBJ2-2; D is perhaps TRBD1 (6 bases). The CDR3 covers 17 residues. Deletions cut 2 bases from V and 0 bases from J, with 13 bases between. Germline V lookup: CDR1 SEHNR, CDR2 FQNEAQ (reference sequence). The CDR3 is CASSLRGDISNTGELFF. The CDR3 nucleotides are TGTGCCAGCAGCTTAAGAGGGGACATCTCGAACACCGGGGAGCTGTTTTTT.

CDR3 amino acids: CASSASGQGPEAFF. CDR3 bases: TGTGCCAGCAGCGCGTCCGGACAGGGGCCCGAAGCTTTCTTT. This chain connects TRBV9 to TRBJ1-1; 9 nucleotides align to TRBD1. The CDR3 consists of 14 residues. J gave up 8 bases and V 3 bases, and 8 bases lay outside the gene matches. Germline lookup yields CDR1 SGDLS and CDR2 YYNGEE.

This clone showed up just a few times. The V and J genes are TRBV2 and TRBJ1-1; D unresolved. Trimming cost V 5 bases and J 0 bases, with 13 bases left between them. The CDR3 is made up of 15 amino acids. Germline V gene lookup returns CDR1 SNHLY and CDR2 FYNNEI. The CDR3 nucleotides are TGTGCCAGCAGTAAGGAGAGATCCATGAACACTGAAGCTTTCTTT. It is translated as CASSKERSMNTEAFF.

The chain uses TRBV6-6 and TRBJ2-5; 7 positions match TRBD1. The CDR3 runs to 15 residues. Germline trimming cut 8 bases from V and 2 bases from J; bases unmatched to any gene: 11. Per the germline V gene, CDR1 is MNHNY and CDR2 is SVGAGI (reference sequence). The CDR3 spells CASRSKDRLQETQYF. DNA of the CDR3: TGTGCCAGCCGGTCCAAGGACAGGTTACAAGAGACCCAGTACTTC.

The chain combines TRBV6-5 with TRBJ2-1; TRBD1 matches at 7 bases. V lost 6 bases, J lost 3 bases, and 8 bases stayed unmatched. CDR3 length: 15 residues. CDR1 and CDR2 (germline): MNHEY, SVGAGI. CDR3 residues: CASSPDRPNYNEQFF. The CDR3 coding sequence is TGTGCCAGCAGCCCGGACAGGCCAAACTACAATGAGCAGTTCTTC.

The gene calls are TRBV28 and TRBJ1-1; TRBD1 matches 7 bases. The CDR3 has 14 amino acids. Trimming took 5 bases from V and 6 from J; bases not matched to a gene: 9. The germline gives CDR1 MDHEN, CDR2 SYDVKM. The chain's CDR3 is CASSLLTGTAEAFF. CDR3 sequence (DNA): TGTGCCAGCAGTCTCCTAACCGGGACAGCTGAAGCTTTCTTT. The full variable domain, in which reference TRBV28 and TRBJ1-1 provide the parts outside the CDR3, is DVKVTQSSRYLVKRTGEKVFLECVQDMDHENMFWYRQDPGLGLRLIYFSYDVKMKEKGDIPEGYSVSREKKERFSLILESASTNQTSMYLCASSLLTGTAEAFFGQGTRLTVV.

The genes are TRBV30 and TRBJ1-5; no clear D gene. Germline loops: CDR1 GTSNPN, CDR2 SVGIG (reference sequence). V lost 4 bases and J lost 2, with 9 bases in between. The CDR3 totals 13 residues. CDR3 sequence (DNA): TGTGCCTGGAACCGAGAGGGCAATCAGCCCCAGCATTTT. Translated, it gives CAWNREGNQPQHF.

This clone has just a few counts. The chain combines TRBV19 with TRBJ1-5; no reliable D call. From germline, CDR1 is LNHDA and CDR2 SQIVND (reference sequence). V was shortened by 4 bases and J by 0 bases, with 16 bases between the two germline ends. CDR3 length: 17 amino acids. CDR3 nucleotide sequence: TGTGCCAGTAGTACGACTGGCGGGGATCTTAGCAATCAGCCCCAGCATTTT. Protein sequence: CASSTTGGDLSNQPQHF.

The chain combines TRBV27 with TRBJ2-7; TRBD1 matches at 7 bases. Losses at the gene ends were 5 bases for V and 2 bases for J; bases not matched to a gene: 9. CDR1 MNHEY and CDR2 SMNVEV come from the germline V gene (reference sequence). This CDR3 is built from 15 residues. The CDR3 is CASSAYSGQPYEQYF. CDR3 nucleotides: TGTGCCAGCAGTGCATATTCGGGACAGCCCTACGAGCAGTACTTC.

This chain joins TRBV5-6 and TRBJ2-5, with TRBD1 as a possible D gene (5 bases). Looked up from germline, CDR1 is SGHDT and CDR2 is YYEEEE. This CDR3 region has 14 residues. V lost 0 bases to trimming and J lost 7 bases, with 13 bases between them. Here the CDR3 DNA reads TGTGCCAGCAGCTTGGACAGGCGGATTTGGACCCAGTACTTC. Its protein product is CASSLDRRIWTQYF.

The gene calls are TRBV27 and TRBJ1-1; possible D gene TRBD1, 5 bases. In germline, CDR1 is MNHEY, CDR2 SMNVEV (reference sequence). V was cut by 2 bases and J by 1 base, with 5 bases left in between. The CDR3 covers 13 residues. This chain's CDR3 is CASSLQGNTEAFF. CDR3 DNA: TGTGCCAGCAGTTTACAGGGGAACACTGAAGCTTTCTTT.

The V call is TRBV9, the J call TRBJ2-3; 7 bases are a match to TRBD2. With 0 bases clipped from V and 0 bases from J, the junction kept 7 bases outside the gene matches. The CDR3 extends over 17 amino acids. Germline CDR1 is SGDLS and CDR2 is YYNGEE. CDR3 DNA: TGTGCCAGCAGCGTAGGCCCAGCGGGAACTAGCACAGATACGCAGTATTTT. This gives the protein CASSVGPAGTSTDTQYF.

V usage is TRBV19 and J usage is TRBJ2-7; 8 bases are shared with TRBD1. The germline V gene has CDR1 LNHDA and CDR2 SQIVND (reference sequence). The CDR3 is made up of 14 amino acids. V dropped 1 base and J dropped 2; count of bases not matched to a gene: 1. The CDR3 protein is CASSIATGAYEQYF. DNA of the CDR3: TGTGCCAGTAGTATAGCGACAGGGGCCTACGAGCAGTACTTC.

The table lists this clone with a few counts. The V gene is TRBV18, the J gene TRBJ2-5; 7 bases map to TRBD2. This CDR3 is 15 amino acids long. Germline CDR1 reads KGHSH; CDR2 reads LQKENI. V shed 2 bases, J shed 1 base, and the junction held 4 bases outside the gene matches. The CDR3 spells CASSPTASGQETQYF. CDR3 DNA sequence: TGTGCCAGCTCACCAACTGCTAGCGGCCAAGAGACCCAGTACTTC.

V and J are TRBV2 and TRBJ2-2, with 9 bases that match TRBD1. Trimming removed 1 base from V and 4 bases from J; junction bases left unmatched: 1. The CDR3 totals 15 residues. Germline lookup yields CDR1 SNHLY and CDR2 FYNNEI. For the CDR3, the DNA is TGTGCCAGCAGTGAAGGGACAGGGGTCACCGGGGAGCTGTTTTTT. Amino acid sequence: CASSEGTGVTGELFF. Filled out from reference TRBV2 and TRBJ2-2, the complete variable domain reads EPEVTQTPSHQVTQMGQEVILRCVPISNHLYFYWYRQILGQKVEFLVSFYNNEISEKSEIFDDQFSVERPDGSNFTLKIRSTKLEDSAMYFCASSEGTGVTGELFFGEGSRLTVL.

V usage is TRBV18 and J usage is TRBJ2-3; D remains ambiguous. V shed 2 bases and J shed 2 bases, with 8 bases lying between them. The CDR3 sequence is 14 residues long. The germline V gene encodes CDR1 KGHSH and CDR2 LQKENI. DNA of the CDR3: TGTGCCAGCTCACCAGCCCTAACCACAGATACGCAGTATTTT. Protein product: CASSPALTTDTQYF.

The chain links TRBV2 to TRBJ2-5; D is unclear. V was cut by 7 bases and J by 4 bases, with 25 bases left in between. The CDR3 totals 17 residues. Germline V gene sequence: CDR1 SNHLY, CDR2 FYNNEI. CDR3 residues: CASIIDIPKKGRETQYF. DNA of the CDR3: TGTGCCAGCATTATTGACATCCCTAAGAAAGGAAGAGAGACCCAGTACTTC. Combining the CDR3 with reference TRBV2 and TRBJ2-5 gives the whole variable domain EPEVTQTPSHQVTQMGQEVILRCVPISNHLYFYWYRQILGQKVEFLVSFYNNEISEKSEIFDDQFSVERPDGSNFTLKIRSTKLEDSAMYFCASIIDIPKKGRETQYFGPGTRLLVL.

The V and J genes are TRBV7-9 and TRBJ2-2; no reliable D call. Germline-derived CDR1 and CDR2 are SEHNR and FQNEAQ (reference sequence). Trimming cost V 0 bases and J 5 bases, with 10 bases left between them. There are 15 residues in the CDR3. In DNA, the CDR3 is TGTGCCAGCAGCTTAGCTGCCTCCGGGACCGGGGAGCTGTTTTTT. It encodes CASSLAASGTGELFF.

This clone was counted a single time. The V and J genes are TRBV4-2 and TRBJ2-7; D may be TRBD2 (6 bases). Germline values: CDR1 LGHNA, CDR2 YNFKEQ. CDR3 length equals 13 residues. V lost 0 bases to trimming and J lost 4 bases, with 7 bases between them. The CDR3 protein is CASSQEAGYEQYF. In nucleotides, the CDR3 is TGTGCCAGCAGCCAAGAGGCGGGGTACGAGCAGTACTTC.

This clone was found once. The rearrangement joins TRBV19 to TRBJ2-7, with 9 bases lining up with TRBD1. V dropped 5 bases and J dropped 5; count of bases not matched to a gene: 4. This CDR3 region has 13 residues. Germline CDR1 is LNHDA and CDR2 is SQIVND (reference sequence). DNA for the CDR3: TGTGCCAGTAGTCTTGACAGGGGGGACGAGCAGTACTTC. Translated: CASSLDRGDEQYF.